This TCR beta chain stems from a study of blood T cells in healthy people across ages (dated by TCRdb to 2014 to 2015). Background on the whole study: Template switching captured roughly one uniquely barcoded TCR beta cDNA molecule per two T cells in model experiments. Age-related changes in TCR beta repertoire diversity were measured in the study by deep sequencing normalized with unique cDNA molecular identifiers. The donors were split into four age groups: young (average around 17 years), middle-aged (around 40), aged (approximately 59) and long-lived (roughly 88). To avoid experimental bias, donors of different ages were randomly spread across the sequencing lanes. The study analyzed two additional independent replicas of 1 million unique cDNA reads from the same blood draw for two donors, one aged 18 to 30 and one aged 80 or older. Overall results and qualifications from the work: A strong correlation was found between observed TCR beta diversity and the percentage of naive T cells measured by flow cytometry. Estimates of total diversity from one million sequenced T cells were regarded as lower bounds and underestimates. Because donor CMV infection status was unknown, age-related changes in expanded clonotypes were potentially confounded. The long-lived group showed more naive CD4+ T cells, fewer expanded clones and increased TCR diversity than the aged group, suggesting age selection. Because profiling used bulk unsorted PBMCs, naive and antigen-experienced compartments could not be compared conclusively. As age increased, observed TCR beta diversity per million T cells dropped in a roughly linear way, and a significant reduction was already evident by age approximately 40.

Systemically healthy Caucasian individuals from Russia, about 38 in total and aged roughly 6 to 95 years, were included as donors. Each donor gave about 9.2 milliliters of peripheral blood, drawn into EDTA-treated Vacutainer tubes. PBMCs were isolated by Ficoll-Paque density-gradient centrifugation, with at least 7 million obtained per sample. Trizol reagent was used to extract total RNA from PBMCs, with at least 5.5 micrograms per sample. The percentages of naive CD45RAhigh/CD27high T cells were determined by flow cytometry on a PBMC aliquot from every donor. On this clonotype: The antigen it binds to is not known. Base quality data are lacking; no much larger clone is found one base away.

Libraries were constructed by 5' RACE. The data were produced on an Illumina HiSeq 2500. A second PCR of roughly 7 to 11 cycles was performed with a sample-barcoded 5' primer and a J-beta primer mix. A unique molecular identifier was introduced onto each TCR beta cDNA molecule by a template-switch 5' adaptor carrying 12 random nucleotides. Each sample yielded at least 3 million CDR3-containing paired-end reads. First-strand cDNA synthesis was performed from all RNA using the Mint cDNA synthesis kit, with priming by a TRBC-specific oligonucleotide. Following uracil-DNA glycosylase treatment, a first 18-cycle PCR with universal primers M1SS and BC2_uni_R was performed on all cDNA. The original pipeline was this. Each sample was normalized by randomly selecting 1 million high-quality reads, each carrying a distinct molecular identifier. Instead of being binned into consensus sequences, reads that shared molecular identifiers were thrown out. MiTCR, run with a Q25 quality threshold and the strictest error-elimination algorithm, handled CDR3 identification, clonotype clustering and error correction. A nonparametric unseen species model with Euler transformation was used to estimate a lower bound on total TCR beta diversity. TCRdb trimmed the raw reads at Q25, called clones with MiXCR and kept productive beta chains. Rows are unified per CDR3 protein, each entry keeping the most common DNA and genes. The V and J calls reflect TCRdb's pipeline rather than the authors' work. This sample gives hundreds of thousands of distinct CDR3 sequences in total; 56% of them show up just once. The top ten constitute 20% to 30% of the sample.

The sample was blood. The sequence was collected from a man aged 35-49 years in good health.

The CDR3 here reads CASRPGTVDTEAFF. The DNA sequence is as follows: TGTGCCAGCAGACCCGGGACAGTAGACACTGAAGCTTTCTTT. Recombination joined TRBV7-9 with TRBJ1-1, with TRBD1 matching 7 junction bases. There are 14 amino acids in the CDR3, from cysteine to phenylalanine inclusive. The kept DNA is CDR3 alone, 42 bases in frame from the first base. V has 6 bases trimmed and J has 3 bases trimmed; junction bases matching no gene number 7. CDR1 SEHNR and CDR2 FQNEAQ are derived from the germline V gene (reference sequence).